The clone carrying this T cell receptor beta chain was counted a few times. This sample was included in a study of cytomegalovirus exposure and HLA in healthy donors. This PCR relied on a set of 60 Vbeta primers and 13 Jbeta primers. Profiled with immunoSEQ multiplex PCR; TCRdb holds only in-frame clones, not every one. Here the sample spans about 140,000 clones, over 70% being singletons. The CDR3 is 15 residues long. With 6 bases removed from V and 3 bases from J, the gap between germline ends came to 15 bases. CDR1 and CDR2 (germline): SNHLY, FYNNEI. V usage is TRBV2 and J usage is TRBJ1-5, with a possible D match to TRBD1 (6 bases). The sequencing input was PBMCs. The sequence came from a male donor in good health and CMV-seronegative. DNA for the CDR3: TGTGCCAGCAGCCTAATCGGACAGAACAATCAGCCCCAGCATTTT. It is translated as CASSLIGQNNQPQHF.